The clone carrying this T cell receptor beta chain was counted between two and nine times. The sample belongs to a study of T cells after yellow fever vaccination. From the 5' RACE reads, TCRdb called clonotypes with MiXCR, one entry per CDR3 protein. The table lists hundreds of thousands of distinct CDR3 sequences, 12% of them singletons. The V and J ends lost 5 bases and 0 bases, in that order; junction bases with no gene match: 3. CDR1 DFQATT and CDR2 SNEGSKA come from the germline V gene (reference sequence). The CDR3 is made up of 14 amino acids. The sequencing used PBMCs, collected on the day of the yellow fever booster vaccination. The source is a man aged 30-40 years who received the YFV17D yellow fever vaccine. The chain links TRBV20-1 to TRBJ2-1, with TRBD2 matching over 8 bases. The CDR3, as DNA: TGCAGTGCTCATAGCGGGAACTCCTACAATGAGCAGTTCTTC. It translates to CSAHSGNSYNEQFF.